The 14 T cell receptor beta chains below all came from one sample that was sequenced in a study of identical twins. From the 5' RACE reads, TCRdb called clonotypes with MiXCR, one entry per CDR3 protein. Among about 470,000 distinct CDR3 sequences listed, roughly a quarter were seen once. These same records also appear under a second study, on T cells expressing NK-cell markers.

The sequencing input was CD4+ T cells sorted from blood. All receptors come from a woman under 30 in good health.

The chain carries TRBV24-1 and TRBJ2-3, with D hard to call. V was clipped by 1 base and J by 6 bases, with 19 bases between them. The CDR3 is 17 amino acids. Germline CDR1 reads KGHDR; CDR2 reads SFDVKD. The CDR3 nucleotides are TGTGCCACCAGTGATTTCACCCGCCTAGGGTTATTGGATACGCAGTATTTT. The encoded protein is CATSDFTRLGLLDTQYF.

The V call is TRBV9, the J call TRBJ2-2, with D possibly TRBD2 on 6 matching bases. The CDR3 has 19 amino acids. V lost 3 bases, J lost 2 bases, and 23 bases lay in between. Per the germline V gene, CDR1 is SGDLS and CDR2 is YYNGEE. The DNA of the CDR3 is TGTGCCAGCAGCGGTAGAGGATCGCCGGGACTCACTAACACCGGGGAGCTGTTTTTT. Its protein is CASSGRGSPGLTNTGELFF. The full variable domain, in which reference TRBV9 and TRBJ2-2 provide the parts outside the CDR3, is DSGVTQTPKHLITATGQRVTLRCSPRSGDLSVYWYQQSLDQGLQFLIQYYNGEERAKGNILERFSAQQFPDLHSELNLSSLELGDSALYFCASSGRGSPGLTNTGELFFGEGSRLTVL.

This clonotype was observed a few times. The chain recombines TRBV20-1 with TRBJ2-7, with 10 bases fitting TRBD2. V lost 6 bases, J lost 4 bases, and 12 bases stayed unmatched. Looked up from germline, CDR1 is DFQATT and CDR2 is SNEGSKA (reference sequence). The CDR3 is made up of 15 amino acids. This CDR3 is CSACRSSGSNYEQYF. The CDR3 region has the DNA TGCAGTGCCTGTAGGTCTAGCGGGAGTAATTACGAGCAGTACTTC.

The chain employs TRBV7-9 and TRBJ2-2; TRBD1 aligns across 10 bases. CDR1 is SEHNR and CDR2 is FQNEAQ in the germline V gene (reference sequence). This CDR3 contains 17 residues. With V trimmed by 5 bases and J by 4 bases, 10 bases remained unmatched. The CDR3 coding sequence is TGTGCCAGCAGCCCGATGACGGGACAGGGGAGCACCGGGGAGCTGTTTTTT. It codes for CASSPMTGQGSTGELFF.

The chain uses TRBV11-2 and TRBJ2-1, with a weak D call TRBD2 (6 bases). This CDR3 is 14 amino acids long. Germline assignment: CDR1 SGHAT and CDR2 FQNNGV. The V end lost 6 bases, the J end lost 5 bases, and 14 bases lay between the germline ends. The CDR3 coding sequence is TGTGCCAGCAGTTTGGATAGCGGCCACAATGAGCAGTTCTTC. Its protein is CASSLDSGHNEQFF.

The table lists this clonotype with many counts. The rearrangement uses TRBV12-3 or TRBV12-4 and TRBJ2-1; perhaps TRBD2 as D (6 bases). Trimming took off 9 bases at V and 8 bases at J, with 20 bases between the two ends. The CDR3 extends over 14 amino acids. The CDR3 loop is CASSKSGLYYEQFF. CDR3 nucleotides: TGTGCCAGTTCCAAGTCCGGACTATATTATGAGCAGTTCTTC.

The sample holds a few counts of this clonotype. The chain couples TRBV30 to TRBJ1-1; D is undetermined. Germline CDR1 reads GTSNPN; CDR2 reads SVGIG (reference sequence). CDR3 length: 12 residues. V lost 6 bases to trimming and J lost 1 base, with 9 bases between them. CDR3 nucleotide sequence: TGTGCCTGTATTTGGGCGAACACTGAAGCTTTCTTT. It codes for CACIWANTEAFF.

This clonotype was found a few times. The genes are TRBV3-1 and TRBJ2-5; D gene ambiguous. The CDR3 is made up of 14 amino acids. Germline V gives CDR1 LGHDT, CDR2 YNNKEL (reference sequence). Trimming cost V 6 bases and J 5 bases, with 16 bases left between them. CDR3 protein: CASSQREPGETQYF. CDR3 bases: TGTGCCAGCAGTCAAAGGGAACCCGGGGAGACCCAGTACTTC.

The chain combines TRBV29-1 with TRBJ2-1, with D perhaps TRBD1 (5 bases). Germline V gene lookup returns CDR1 SQVTM and CDR2 ANQGSEA. The V gene lost 7 bases and the J gene lost 2 bases, with 12 bases spanning the gap. The CDR3 has 13 residues. The DNA for the CDR3 is TGCAGCGCTACAGGACCGGCCTACAATGAGCAGTTCTTC. Its protein is CSATGPAYNEQFF.

This clonotype was recorded many times. The rearrangement links TRBV18 to TRBJ2-5; D gene uncertain. Between the trimmed V and J ends, which lost 0 bases and 5 bases, there was a span of 7 bases. The CDR3 has 13 residues. The V gene's germline CDR1 is KGHSH and CDR2 LQKENI. The CDR3 spells CASSPPSSETQYF. For the CDR3, the DNA is TGTGCCAGCTCACCACCCTCTTCGGAGACCCAGTACTTC.

The J gene is TRBJ2-1, the V gene TRBV2; D could derive from TRBD1 or TRBD2 (5 bases each). The CDR3 is 15 amino acids. The V gene lost 7 bases and the J gene lost 1 base, with 14 bases spanning the gap. The V gene's germline CDR1 is SNHLY and CDR2 FYNNEI. The CDR3 spells CASIEGEGSYNEQFF. CDR3 sequence (DNA): TGTGCCAGCATCGAGGGCGAGGGGTCCTACAATGAGCAGTTCTTC.

The chain has TRBV7-2 and TRBJ1-2, with TRBD1 matching over 10 bases. The CDR3 consists of 14 residues. CDR1 SGHTA and CDR2 FQGNSA come from the germline V gene. Trimming removed 5 bases from V and 8 bases from J; junction bases left unmatched: 8. CDR3 DNA: TGTGCCAGCAGCCCTGACAGGGGGCGGAGGGGCTACACCTTC. This encodes CASSPDRGRRGYTF. Using reference TRBV7-2 and TRBJ1-2 for the parts outside the CDR3, the full variable domain is GAGVSQSPSNKVTEKGKDVELRCDPISGHTALYWYRQSLGQGLEFLIYFQGNSAPDKSGLPSDRFSAERTGGSVSTLTIQRTQQEDSAVYLCASSPDRGRRGYTFGSGTRLTVV.

This chain connects TRBV29-1 to TRBJ2-7; 8 positions match TRBD1. Germline V gene sequence: CDR1 SQVTM, CDR2 ANQGSEA. V shed 7 bases, J shed 5 bases, and the junction held 10 bases outside the gene matches. CDR3 length: 13 amino acids. The CDR3, as DNA: TGCAGCGGTTGGACAGGGATCGGCGACGAGCAGTACTTC. This sequence encodes CSGWTGIGDEQYF.

This clonotype appeared a few times. The chain joins TRBV3-1 to TRBJ2-7, with TRBD1 identical over 11 bases. This CDR3 is built from 13 residues. In germline, CDR1 is LGHDT, CDR2 YNNKEL (reference sequence). V dropped 11 bases and J dropped 5; count of bases not matched to a gene: 8. CDR3 residues: CASRGTGGNEQYF. The CDR3 DNA sequence: TGTGCCTCCCGAGGGACAGGGGGAAACGAGCAGTACTTC.